Shown below are 18 T cell receptor beta chains from a single sample sequenced in a study of low-dose radiotherapy and immunotherapy resistance in tumors. TRAV and TRBV primers primed cDNA for both TCRalpha and TCRbeta. Amplification, which lasted approximately 20 PCR cycles, used a constant-region primer and V-primer adapter to amplify TCRs. TCRdb re-called the reads through MiXCR, storing one row per CDR3 protein. In the table there are under 110,000 distinct CDR3 sequences, around 21% of which are singletons. The time point denotes: after trial treatment. Treatment here: LDRT plus nivolumab, ipilimumab, low-dose cyclophosphamide and aspirin (RACIN trial). The source material was PBMCs, sampled after low-dose radiotherapy plus immunotherapy. These receptors were collected from a male donor with prostate cancer.

As to this clonotype: This likely came from a read error, as a far larger clone is one base away. This chain uses TRBV29-1 with TRBJ2-7, with D perhaps being TRBD1 or TRBD2 (5 bases each). V was cut by 3 bases and J by 7 bases, with 22 bases left in between. Germline V gene sequence: CDR1 SQVTM, CDR2 ANQGSEA. The CDR3 runs 15 residues. CDR3 loop: CSVDGTLKDYNEQYF. The CDR3 bases are TGCAGCGTTGATGGGACGTTAAAAGACTACAATGAGCAGTACTTC.

Concerning this clonotype: A far larger clone is a single base away, which makes a read error likely. The chain employs TRBV13 and TRBJ2-2; the D is unclear. The CDR3 totals 15 residues. The germline CDR1 and CDR2 sequences are PRHDT and FYEKMQ (reference sequence). CDR3 sequence reads: CASSSSSKLTAELFF. CDR3 nucleotides: TGTGCCAGCAGCTCCTCCTCCAAGCTTACCGCGGAGCTGTTTTTT.

This clonotype was seen repeatedly, ten times or more. CDR3 residues: CASSLLSGEGETQYF. CDR3 bases: TGTGCCAGCAGCTTGCTGTCGGGGGAGGGAGAGACCCAGTACTTC. The chain couples TRBV5-4 to TRBJ2-5, with 7 bases that match TRBD2. After removal of 1 base from V and 4 bases from J, the junction contained 7 bases not matched to a gene. Germline V gene data show CDR1 as SGHNT and CDR2 as YYREEE (reference sequence). The CDR3 totals 15 residues.

This clonotype was recorded many times. The V and J genes are TRBV14 and TRBJ2-7; 7 bases match TRBD1. J was trimmed by 3 bases and V by 8 bases; bases with no gene match: 7. CDR3 size: 13 residues. Per the germline V gene, CDR1 is SGHDN and CDR2 is FVKESK. The CDR3, as DNA: TGTGCCAGCGGAAACCGGGACAGCTACGAGCAGTACTTC. Translated, it gives CASGNRDSYEQYF.

With regard to this clonotype: It differs at one base from a far larger clone, so likely a read error. The V gene is TRBV7-3, the J gene TRBJ2-1; no clear D gene. CDR1 and CDR2 (germline): SGHTA, FQGTGA. The length of the CDR3 is 16 residues. The CDR3 here is CARSLYLAISPNEQFF. In DNA, the CDR3 is TGTGCCAGAAGCTTATATTTGGCGATCTCCCCCAATGAGCAGTTCTTC.

This clonotype showed up many times. The gene calls are TRBV20-1 and TRBJ1-2; D uncertain. Looked up from germline, CDR1 is DFQATT and CDR2 is SNEGSKA (reference sequence). Trimming took off 3 bases at V and 7 bases at J, with 9 bases between the two ends. CDR3 size: 11 residues. The CDR3 DNA sequence: TGCAGTGCTAGCATACTAGGTGGCTACACCTTC. Translated: CSASILGGYTF.

This clonotype was seen at least ten times. The junction departs from germline at one end; a sequencing error may be responsible. This sequence joins TRBV15 and TRBJ2-2; 8 bases fit TRBD1. Germline V gene lookup returns CDR1 LNHNV and CDR2 YYDKDF (reference sequence). The CDR3 extends over 14 amino acids. CDR3 coding DNA: TGTGTCACCAGCAGAGGACAGGGCGTAGGGGAGCTGTTTTTT. It codes for CVTSRGQGVGELFF.

This clonotype was detected many times. The rearrangement uses TRBV7-6 and TRBJ2-2, with a possible D match to TRBD2 (5 bases). With 1 base removed from V and 4 bases from J, the gap between germline ends came to 10 bases. The length of the CDR3 is 15 residues. Germline lookup yields CDR1 SGHVS and CDR2 FNYEAQ. CDR3 sequence reads: CASSLGLRGTGELFF. The CDR3, as DNA: TGTGCCAGCAGCTTAGGCCTACGGGGCACCGGGGAGCTGTTTTTT.

The chain joins TRBV5-1 to TRBJ2-1; TRBD2 matches at 14 bases. J was trimmed by 0 bases and V by 4 bases; bases with no gene match: 3. Germline assignment: CDR1 SGHRS and CDR2 YFSETQ. This CDR3 region has 17 residues. CDR3 in DNA: TGCGCCAGCAGCCTAGGGACTAGCGGGAGCTCCTACAATGAGCAGTTCTTC. Its translation is CASSLGTSGSSYNEQFF.

Many counts were recorded for this clonotype. The chain recombines TRBV2 with TRBJ2-6, with TRBD1 as a possible D gene (6 bases). This CDR3 is built from 14 residues. Per germline, CDR1 SNHLY and CDR2 FYNNEI. Trimming left V 7 bases short and J 4 bases short, with 11 bases between. Written as DNA, the CDR3 is TGTGCCAGCACAACAGGGAGAGGGGCCAACGTCCTGACTTTC. Translating it yields CASTTGRGANVLTF.

This clonotype has a count of ten or more. The chain combines TRBV10-1 with TRBJ2-3, with TRBD2 matching over 9 bases. The germline V gene has CDR1 WNHNN and CDR2 SYGVQD (reference sequence). There are 16 residues in the CDR3. With 0 bases clipped from V and 0 bases from J, the junction kept 1 base outside the gene matches. The chain's CDR3 is CASSESAGGSTDTQYF. CDR3 DNA: TGCGCCAGCAGTGAGTCTGCGGGGGGGAGCACAGATACGCAGTATTTT.

This clonotype qualifies as medium-sized. The chain employs TRBV9 and TRBJ2-5; possibly TRBD2 for D (5 bases). The ends were cut back, 4 bases at V and 0 bases at J, with 13 bases in the middle. CDR1 and CDR2 from the germline V gene are SGDLS and YYNGEE. This CDR3 contains 15 residues. The CDR3 spells CASSTFSGYQETQYF. The CDR3 bases are TGTGCCAGCAGCACATTCAGCGGCTACCAAGAGACCCAGTACTTC.

The CDR3 region is CASSQGGLYNEQFF. CDR3 coding DNA: TGTGCCAGCAGCCAAGGGGGACTCTACAATGAGCAGTTCTTC. The chain employs TRBV3-1 and TRBJ2-1; weak D call: TRBD2 (6 bases). V lost 1 base and J 3 bases, leaving 7 bases between the germline ends. The CDR3 spans 14 residues. Germline V gives CDR1 LGHDT, CDR2 YNNKEL (reference sequence).

This chain connects TRBV14 to TRBJ2-3; D is undetermined. V was clipped by 5 bases and J by 1 base, with 7 bases between them. Germline CDR1 reads SGHDN; CDR2 reads FVKESK. The CDR3 consists of 13 residues. The CDR3 region is CASSLPGTDTQYF. The CDR3 nucleotides read TGTGCCAGCAGCTTACCGGGCACAGATACGCAGTATTTT. Looking up the rest from reference TRBV14 and TRBJ2-3 gives the full variable domain: EAGVTQFPSHSVIEKGQTVTLRCDPISGHDNLYWYRRVMGKEIKFLLHFVKESKQDESGMPNNRFLAERTGGTYSTLKVQPAELEDSGVYFCASSLPGTDTQYFGPGTRLTVL.

There are many counts of this clonotype. J is TRBJ1-5 and V is TRBV6-1; D not certain. Trimming cost V 4 bases and J 5 bases, with 15 bases left between them. The CDR3 covers 15 residues. Germline CDR1 MNHNS, CDR2 SASEGT. CDR3 bases: TGTGCCAGCAGTGGTTGGGGTGTCACCGATCAGCCCCAGCATTTT. Translating it yields CASSGWGVTDQPQHF.

This clonotype was picked up many times. The V and J genes are TRBV19 and TRBJ2-1; 9 bases line up with TRBD2. Germline CDR1 reads LNHDA; CDR2 reads SQIVND (reference sequence). Losses at the gene ends were 7 bases for V and 6 bases for J; bases not matched to a gene: 4. This CDR3 is 13 amino acids long. CDR3: CASKLAGTNEQFF. CDR3 DNA sequence: TGTGCCAGTAAGCTAGCGGGGACCAATGAGCAGTTCTTC.

This clonotype appeared many times. The chain employs TRBV2 and TRBJ1-5; no reliable D call. V was clipped by 8 bases and J by 5 bases, with 19 bases between them. The germline V gene encodes CDR1 SNHLY and CDR2 FYNNEI. This CDR3 region has 15 residues. The CDR3 DNA follows: TGTGCCAGCTCCAAGGGCGTTAGAACGGATCAGCCCCAGCATTTT. Its translation: CASSKGVRTDQPQHF.

There are many counts of this clonotype. The rearrangement uses TRBV29-1 and TRBJ2-5; D is unresolved. The germline V gene has CDR1 SQVTM and CDR2 ANQGSEA. This CDR3 contains 11 residues. Between the trimmed V and J ends, which lost 7 bases and 0 bases, there was a span of 6 bases. The CDR3 nucleotides are TGCAGCGGGGGAAACCAAGAGACCCAGTACTTC. Protein product: CSGGNQETQYF.